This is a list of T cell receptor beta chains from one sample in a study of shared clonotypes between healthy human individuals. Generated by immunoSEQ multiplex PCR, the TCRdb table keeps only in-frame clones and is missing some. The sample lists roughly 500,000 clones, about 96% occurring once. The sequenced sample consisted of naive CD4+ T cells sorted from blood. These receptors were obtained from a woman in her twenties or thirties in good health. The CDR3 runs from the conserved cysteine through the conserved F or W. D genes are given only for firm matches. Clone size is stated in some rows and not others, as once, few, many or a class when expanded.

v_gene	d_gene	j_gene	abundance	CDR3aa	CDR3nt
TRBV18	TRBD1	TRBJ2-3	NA	CASSPGTVTDTQYF	TGTGCCAGCTCACCAGGGACAGTTACCGATACGCAGTATTTT
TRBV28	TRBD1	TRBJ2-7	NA	CASSFGTGGYEQYF	TGTGCCAGCAGTTTCGGGACAGGAGGCTACGAGCAGTACTTC
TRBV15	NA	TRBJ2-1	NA	CATSFVGAGRNEQFF	TGTGCCACCAGTTTCGTGGGAGCGGGTCGAAATGAGCAGTTCTTC
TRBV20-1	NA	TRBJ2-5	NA	CSARVYETQYF	TGCAGTGCTAGAGTATACGAGACCCAGTACTTC
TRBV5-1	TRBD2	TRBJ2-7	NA	CASSLLAGGPHEQYF	TGCGCCAGCAGCTTGTTAGCGGGAGGGCCTCACGAGCAGTACTTC
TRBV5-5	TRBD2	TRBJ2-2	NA	CASSLRTSGRGNTGELFF	TGTGCCAGCAGCCTAAGGACTAGCGGGAGGGGGAACACCGGGGAGCTGTTTTTT
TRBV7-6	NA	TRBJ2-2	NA	CASSPAQGNTGELFF	TGTGCCAGCAGCCCAGCCCAGGGGAACACCGGGGAGCTGTTTTTT
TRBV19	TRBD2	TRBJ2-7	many	CASSTLGGISYEQYF	TGTGCCAGTAGTACTCTGGGGGGGATCTCCTACGAGCAGTACTTC
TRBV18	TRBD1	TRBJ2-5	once	CASSPPGAGGETQYF	TGTGCCAGCTCACCACCGGGAGCAGGGGGAGAGACCCAGTACTTC
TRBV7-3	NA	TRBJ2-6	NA	CASSRSSGANVLTF	TGTGCCAGCAGCCGAAGCTCTGGGGCCAACGTCCTGACTTTC
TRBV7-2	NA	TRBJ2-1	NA	CASSRGGLSRYNEQFF	TGTGCCAGCAGCCGCGGCGGACTATCCCGCTACAATGAGCAGTTCTTC
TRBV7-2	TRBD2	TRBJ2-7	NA	CASSLIAGGHYEQYF	TGTGCCAGCAGCTTAATAGCGGGGGGTCACTACGAGCAGTACTTC
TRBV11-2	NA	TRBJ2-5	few	CASSLVLREETQYF	TGTGCCAGCAGCTTAGTGCTCAGGGAAGAGACCCAGTACTTC
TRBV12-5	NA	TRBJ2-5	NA	CASGRGSPIRETQYF	TGTGCTAGTGGTCGGGGGAGCCCTATACGAGAGACCCAGTACTTC
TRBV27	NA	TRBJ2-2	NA	CASSFQQENTGELFF	TGTGCCAGCAGTTTCCAACAGGAGAACACCGGGGAGCTGTTTTTT
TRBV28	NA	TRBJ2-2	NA	CASRGVANTGELFF	TGTGCCAGCAGGGGGGTCGCGAACACCGGGGAGCTGTTTTTT